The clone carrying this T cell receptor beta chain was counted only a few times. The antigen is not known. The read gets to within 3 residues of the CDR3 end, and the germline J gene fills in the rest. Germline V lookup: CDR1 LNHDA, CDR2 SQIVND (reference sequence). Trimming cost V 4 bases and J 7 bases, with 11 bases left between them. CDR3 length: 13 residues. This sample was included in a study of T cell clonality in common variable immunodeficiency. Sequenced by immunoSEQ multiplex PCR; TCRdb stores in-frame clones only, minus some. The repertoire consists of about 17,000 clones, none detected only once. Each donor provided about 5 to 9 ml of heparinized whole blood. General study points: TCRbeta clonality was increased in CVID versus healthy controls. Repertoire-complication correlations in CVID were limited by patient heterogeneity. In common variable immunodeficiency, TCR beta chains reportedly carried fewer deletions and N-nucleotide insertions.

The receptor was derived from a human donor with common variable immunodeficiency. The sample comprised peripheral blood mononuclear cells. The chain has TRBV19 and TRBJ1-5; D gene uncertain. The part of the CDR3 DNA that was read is TGTGCCAGTAGTAGGTCCGGGTTCCAGCCC. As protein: CASSRSGFQP. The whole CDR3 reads CASSRSGFQPQHF.